This T cell receptor (beta chain) was captured by sequencing in a study of brain T cells in children with intractable seizures. The J segment lost 3 bases and the V segment lost 5 bases, leaving 9 bases of the junction unmatched. Germline V CDR1 and CDR2: MNHEY, SMNVEV (reference sequence). The length of the CDR3 is 17 residues. Libraries were prepared by immunoSEQ multiplex PCR; TCRdb keeps only in-frame clonotypes and omits some of them. Of under 150,000 clones listed, roughly 92% are singletons. Specimen: peripheral blood, collected at surgery. This rearrangement joins TRBV27 to TRBJ2-7; 14 bases map to TRBD2. The TCR originated in a boy younger than two with hemimegalencephaly and intractable seizures. CDR3 sequence: CASSTPKGLAGGYEQYF. CDR3 nucleotide sequence: TGTGCCAGCAGTACCCCGAAAGGACTAGCGGGAGGCTACGAGCAGTACTTC.